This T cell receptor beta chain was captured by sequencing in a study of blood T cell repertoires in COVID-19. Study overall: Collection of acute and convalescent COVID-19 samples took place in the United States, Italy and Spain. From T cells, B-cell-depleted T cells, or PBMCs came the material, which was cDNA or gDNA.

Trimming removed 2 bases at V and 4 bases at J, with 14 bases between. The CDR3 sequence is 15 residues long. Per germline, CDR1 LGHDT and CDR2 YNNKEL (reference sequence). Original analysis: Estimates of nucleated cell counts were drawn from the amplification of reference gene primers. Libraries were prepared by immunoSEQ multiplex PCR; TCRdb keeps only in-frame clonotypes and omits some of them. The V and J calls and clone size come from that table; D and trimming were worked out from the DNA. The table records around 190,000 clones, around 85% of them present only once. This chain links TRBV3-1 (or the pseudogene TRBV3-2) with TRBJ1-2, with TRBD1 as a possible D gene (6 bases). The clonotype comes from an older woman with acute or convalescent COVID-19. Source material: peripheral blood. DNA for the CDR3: TGTGCCAGCAGCCAATCACAGGGCTGGAGCTATGGCTACACCTTC. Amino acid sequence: CASSQSQGWSYGYTF.